This T cell receptor beta chain was retrieved from a study of blood T cells in healthy people across ages. Study observations and caveats: The study found more naive CD4+ cells and higher diversity in long-lived than aged donors.

Every donor gave approximately 10 milliliters of peripheral blood. The use of a sample-barcoded 5' primer and a J-beta primer mix characterized a second PCR of 7 to 11 cycles. Every molecule of cDNA carried a tag from a template-switch adaptor with 12 random nucleotides. CDR3-containing paired-end reads numbering at least 2.5 million came from each sample. TCRdb fed the 5' RACE reads into MiXCR, producing one record per CDR3 protein. The data show over 500,000 distinct CDR3 sequences, approximately 52% seen once. This clonotype has at least ten counts. The antigen remains undetermined. V lost 4 bases and J 0 bases, leaving 14 bases between the germline ends. From germline, CDR1 is SGHRS and CDR2 YFSETQ. CDR3 size: 16 residues.

The clonotype originates from an elderly woman in good health. The sequenced sample was blood. The chain combines TRBV5-1 with TRBJ2-4; D unclear. CDR3 in amino acids: CASSPREGGAKNIQYF. The CDR3 DNA reads TGCGCCAGCAGCCCACGAGAAGGTGGAGCCAAAAACATTCAGTACTTC. The full variable domain, with the rest looked up from reference TRBV5-1 and TRBJ2-4, is KAGVTQTPRYLIKTRGQQVTLSCSPISGHRSVSWYQQTPGQGLQFLFEYFSETQRNKGNFPGRFSGRQFSNSRSEMNVSTLELGDSALYLCASSPREGGAKNIQYFGAGTRLSVL.